This T cell receptor beta chain was documented in a study of T cell responses to AZD1222 COVID-19 vaccine. Points from the study as a whole: Only after the peak T cell response were repertoires sampled. Spike-wide vaccine-associated CD4 TCRs dominated at 160-218 and 743-854. Mostly white British, mostly female donors; authors suggested clonal diversity may be underestimated.

Libraries were prepared by immunoSEQ multiplex PCR; TCRdb keeps only in-frame clonotypes and omits some of them. The table lists roughly 180,000 clones, about 90% of them singletons. This clone turned up a few times. Its specificity is not known. Sequences were derived from peripheral blood, sampled on day 0 of AZD1222 vaccination. The sequence was obtained from an adult in good health.

Here the CDR3 reads CASSSGQEQRQGQFF. The CDR3 coding sequence is TGTGCCAGCTCGTCTGGACAGGAACAGAGGCAGGGGCAGTTCTTC. The chain couples TRBV18 to TRBJ2-1, with TRBD1 matching over 7 bases. From germline, CDR1 is KGHSH and CDR2 LQKENI. This CDR3 is 15 amino acids long. Trimming at V came to 6 bases and at J to 12 bases, leaving 17 bases not matched to a gene.